Described below is a single TCR beta chain sequence and its context. Sequencing used immunoSEQ multiplex PCR; TCRdb keeps in-frame clones, though not all of them. The sample includes 55,000 to 70,000 clones, roughly 95% of them seen just once. J was trimmed by 9 bases and V by 1 base; bases with no gene match: 4. Germline V gene data show CDR1 as LGHNT and CDR2 as FRNRAP. This CDR3 comprises 16 residues. This TCR derives from a man aged 35 to 55 with rheumatoid arthritis. The source material was PBMCs. J is TRBJ2-1 and V is TRBV12-5; TRBD2 matches 15 bases. As DNA, the CDR3 is TGTGCTAGTGGTTTGGCGGGACTAGCGGGAGGAGTTGAGCAGTTCTTC. Its translation: CASGLAGLAGGVEQFF.